The rows below give T cell receptor beta chains drawn from one sample of a study of blood T cell repertoires in COVID-19. The method was immunoSEQ multiplex PCR; TCRdb's version includes in-frame clones alone and lacks a portion of them. The sample lists nearly 110,000 clones, 71% occurring once. The source material was peripheral blood. These receptor sequences come from a human donor with acute or convalescent COVID-19. The donor label of this sample is uncertain. Each CDR3 is given with its conserved first and last residue. A D gene is named only where the DNA matches it firmly. Some rows have no size entry. The others give once, few or many, or a class for an expanded clone.

TRBV4-1,TRBD1,once,TRBJ1-1,CASSQVRGTGTFF,TGCGCCAGCAGCCAAGTACGGGGGACAGGGACTTTCTTT
TRBV24-1,TRBD1,-,TRBJ1-2,CATSEGGGWGYTF,TGTGCCACCAGTGAAGGGGGCGGTTGGGGCTACACCTTC
TRBV30,TRBD1,-,TRBJ1-2,CAIDKRGQAGF,TGTGCAATCGATAAGAGGGGACAGGCGGGCTTC
TRBV30,-,-,TRBJ1-3,CAWSVSAWGNTIYF,TGTGCCTGGAGTGTGAGTGCTTGGGGAAACACCATATATTTT
TRBV6-5,TRBD2,few,TRBJ2-1,CASSYSGGFNNEQFF,TGTGCCAGCAGTTATAGCGGGGGGTTCAACAATGAGCAGTTCTTC
TRBV7-9,-,few,TRBJ2-5,CASSPATETQYF,TGTGCCAGCAGCCCAGCGACGGAGACCCAGTACTTC
TRBV5-8,-,-,TRBJ1-3,CASSFGLPSSGNTIYF,TGTGCCAGCAGCTTCGGACTGCCGAGCTCTGGAAACACCATATATTTT
TRBV7-3,TRBD2,-,TRBJ2-1,CASGGVDNEQFF,TGTGCCAGCGGGGGGGTAGACAATGAGCAGTTCTTC
TRBV6-6,TRBD1,-,TRBJ1-5,CASRKQGVYSNQPQHF,TGTGCCAGCAGAAAACAGGGGGTCTATAGCAATCAGCCCCAGCATTTT
TRBV10-3,-,-,TRBJ1-1,CAISKGLEGEAFF,TGTGCCATCAGTAAGGGGTTGGAGGGTGAAGCTTTCTTT
TRBV12-3/TRBV12-4,TRBD1,few,TRBJ1-2,CASDRGGGYGYTF,TGTGCCAGCGACAGGGGTGGGGGCTATGGCTACACCTTC
TRBV24-1,-,-,TRBJ2-5,CATSDTSRVLQGLETQYF,TGTGCCACCAGTGACACCTCCAGGGTCCTACAGGGTTTGGAGACCCAGTACTTC
TRBV12-3/TRBV12-4,-,-,TRBJ1-2,CASSGGDYGYTF,TGTGCCAGCAGTGGGGGGGACTATGGCTACACCTTC
TRBV9,TRBD1,-,TRBJ2-5,CASSVGGQGVWETQYF,TGTGCCAGCAGCGTAGGCGGACAGGGCGTTTGGGAGACCCAGTACTTC
TRBV7-3,-,few,TRBJ1-2,CASSLTAGLGGYTF,TGTGCCAGCAGCTTAACAGCAGGGCTGGGAGGCTACACCTTC
TRBV5-4,-,-,TRBJ2-1,CASSLRGGGHYNEQFF,TGTGCCAGCAGCTTGAGGGGAGGGGGGCACTACAATGAGCAGTTCTTC
TRBV5-4,-,-,TRBJ1-1,CASSFDRSSEAFF,TGTGCCAGCAGTTTCGACAGGTCTAGTGAAGCTTTCTTT
TRBV5-8,TRBD2,-,TRBJ2-1,CASILLPGGGRHEQFF,TGTGCCAGCATCCTTCTTCCCGGGGGGGGCCGGCATGAGCAGTTCTTC
TRBV15,TRBD1,-,TRBJ2-2,CATSRVVGQGGELFF,TGTGCCACCAGCAGAGTAGTAGGACAGGGCGGGGAGCTGTTTTTT
TRBV28,-,many,TRBJ2-1,CASSLGGGGYNEQFF,TGTGCCAGCAGTCTCGGGGGCGGGGGCTACAATGAGCAGTTCTTC
TRBV2,TRBD2,once,TRBJ2-5,CASRRSGSGGRETQYF,TGTGCCAGCAGGCGCTCGGGTAGCGGGGGCCGGGAGACCCAGTACTTC
TRBV5-1,-,-,TRBJ2-2,CASSLEGRYGELFF,TGCGCCAGCAGCTTGGAGGGGCGTTACGGGGAGCTGTTTTTT
TRBV3-1/TRBV3-2,-,many,TRBJ2-1,CASSQSLPNEQFF,TGTGCCAGCAGCCAGTCACTCCCTAATGAGCAGTTCTTC
TRBV7-2,-,-,TRBJ2-5,CASSFARGVETQYF,TGTGCCAGCAGCTTCGCCAGGGGGGTAGAGACCCAGTACTTC
TRBV3-1/TRBV3-2,-,few,TRBJ1-3,CASSPRRGNTGNTIYF,TGTGCCAGCAGCCCGCGGCGGGGGAACACTGGAAACACCATATATTTT
TRBV4-1,TRBD2,-,TRBJ2-5,CASSQGSAGWGQETQYF,TGCGCCAGCAGCCAAGGGTCAGCGGGGTGGGGCCAAGAGACCCAGTACTTC
TRBV12-5,-,-,TRBJ1-5,CASGLGLQNQPQHF,TGTGCTAGTGGTTTGGGGCTACAGAATCAGCCCCAGCATTTT
TRBV7-9,TRBD2,-,TRBJ2-5,CASSLGGTNQETQYF,TGTGCCAGCAGCCTCGGGGGGACCAACCAAGAGACCCAGTACTTC
TRBV6-6,-,-,TRBJ2-2,CASSYSWGVSAGELFF,TGTGCCAGCAGTTACTCGTGGGGGGTGTCGGCCGGGGAGCTGTTTTTT
TRBV7-9,TRBD1,once,TRBJ1-5,CASSEGTGTNQPQHF,TGTGCCAGCAGCGAAGGGACAGGGACCAATCAGCCCCAGCATTTT
TRBV7-2,-,-,TRBJ2-3,CASSPYTDTQYF,TGTGCCAGCAGCCCCTACACAGATACGCAGTATTTT
TRBV4-1,-,-,TRBJ2-5,CASSQGSSGRETQYF,TGCGCCAGCAGTCAAGGGTCCAGCGGACGAGAGACCCAGTACTTC
TRBV15,TRBD1,-,TRBJ2-3,CATSRTRQGVADTQYF,TGTGCCACCAGCCGGACCCGACAGGGAGTAGCAGATACGCAGTATTTT
TRBV30,TRBD1,-,TRBJ1-1,CALQGGSGLTEAFF,TGTGCCTTGCAGGGGGGATCGGGCCTTACTGAAGCTTTCTTT
TRBV6-2/TRBV6-3,TRBD2,-,TRBJ2-5,CASSYAGGKMETQYF,TGTGCCAGCAGTTACGCCGGGGGGAAGATGGAGACCCAGTACTTC